Listed here are 29 T cell receptor beta chains from one sample, sequenced in a study of post-analysis software for immune sequencing data. Study-level points and caveats: Patients had higher frequencies than controls of roughly 5 TRBV segments, including TRBV5-6, TRBV5-1 and TRBV20-1.

What these receptors recognize is not known. TCR beta libraries were prepared from cDNA with unique molecular identifiers. MiXCR, run by TCRdb on the PCR reads, gives a single entry per CDR3 protein. This sample yields 400,000 to 500,000 distinct CDR3 sequences, of which more than 30% are seen a single time; about 7.6% belongs to the top ten. Sequencing input: blood. All receptors come from a girl aged 2 to 9 with multiple sclerosis.

This clonotype turned up a few times. A single base separates this from a much larger clone, so it may be a read error. This chain connects TRBV5-1 to TRBJ2-5, with TRBD2 identical over 13 bases. The germline CDR1 and CDR2 sequences are SGHRS and YFSETQ. V dropped 4 bases and J dropped 5; count of bases not matched to a gene: 5. The CDR3 contains 15 residues. The CDR3 spells CASSMQGLAGETQYF. The CDR3, as DNA: TGCGCCAGCAGCATGCAGGGACTAGCGGGGGAGACCCAGTACTTC.

J is TRBJ2-7 and V is TRBV5-1, with a possible D match to TRBD2 (6 bases). Germline V gene sequence: CDR1 SGHRS, CDR2 YFSETQ. The CDR3 has 14 amino acids. The germline V and J ends were trimmed by 4 bases and 7 bases, with 18 bases remaining between them. The CDR3 here is CASSAEGLPREQYF. The CDR3 DNA is TGCGCCAGCAGCGCGGAGGGCCTCCCAAGGGAGCAGTACTTC.

A few counts support this clonotype. The chain has TRBV11-2 and TRBJ2-1; 8 bases are shared with TRBD2. Trimming removed 3 bases from V and 5 bases from J; junction bases left unmatched: 9. The CDR3 extends over 16 amino acids. The germline CDR1 and CDR2 sequences are SGHAT and FQNNGV. The CDR3 is CASSFSWVAGNNEQFF. In DNA, the CDR3 is TGTGCCAGCAGCTTTTCCTGGGTAGCGGGAAACAATGAGCAGTTCTTC.

Concerning this clonotype: This sequence may be a read error, since a much larger clone differs from it by one base. This sequence joins TRBV29-1 and TRBJ2-7, with 8 bases matching TRBD2. The DNA end lines up better with TRBJ2-5; the J call may be wrong. Germline-derived CDR1 and CDR2 are SQVTM and ANQGSEA. This CDR3 comprises 15 residues. The CDR3 spells CSVEGTSGSEGTQYF. The CDR3 bases are TGCAGCGTTGAAGGCACTAGCGGCAGCGAGGGGACCCAGTACTTC.

The chain couples TRBV7-2 to TRBJ2-6; 9 bases are shared with TRBD2. This CDR3 has 16 residues. Germline CDR1 is SGHTA and CDR2 is FQGNSA. Unmatched junction bases numbered 2, after V lost 5 bases and J lost 0 bases. The CDR3 DNA reads as TGTGCCAGCAGCGCAGCGGGGGGCTCTGGGGCCAACGTCCTGACTTTC. Translated, it gives CASSAAGGSGANVLTF. The complete variable domain, with remaining parts taken from reference TRBV7-2 and TRBJ2-6, reads GAGVSQSPSNKVTEKGKDVELRCDPISGHTALYWYRQSLGQGLEFLIYFQGNSAPDKSGLPSDRFSAERTGGSVSTLTIQRTQQEDSAVYLCASSAAGGSGANVLTFGAGSRLTVL.

This clonotype was picked up many times. The chain carries TRBV4-2 and TRBJ1-6; D is unresolved. The germline CDR1 and CDR2 sequences are LGHNA and YNFKEQ. The CDR3 is 18 amino acids. Between the trimmed V and J ends, which lost 0 bases and 0 bases, there was a span of 12 bases. The CDR3 region is CASSQEGGRSSYNSPLHF. The CDR3 nucleotides read TGTGCCAGCAGCCAAGAGGGAGGACGGAGCTCCTATAATTCACCCCTCCACTTT.

The genes are TRBV6-2 or TRBV6-3 and TRBJ2-4; D remains unclear. The J call may be mistaken, given a closer DNA end match to TRBJ2-7. From germline, CDR1 is MNHEY and CDR2 SVGEGT. The CDR3 runs 12 residues. The CDR3 DNA reads TGTGCCAGCGGGCGACAAGGCCACGAGCAGTACTTC. Residues: CASGRQGHEQYF.

In this sample, this clonotype turned up a few times. J is TRBJ2-6 and V is TRBV4-3, with unresolved D. Trimming stripped 1 base from V and 4 bases from J, with 11 bases between. Germline V gene sequence: CDR1 LGHNA, CDR2 YSLEER. The CDR3 is 16 amino acids. DNA for the CDR3: TGCGCCAGCAGCCAAGGGTCGCCAACGGGGGCCAACGTCCTGACTTTC. It is translated as CASSQGSPTGANVLTF.

V gene TRBV29-1 combines with J gene TRBJ1-2; D gene ambiguous. Germline lookup yields CDR1 SQVTM and CDR2 ANQGSEA. The germline V and J ends were trimmed by 5 bases and 0 bases, with 16 bases remaining between them. The CDR3 contains 15 residues. CDR3 nucleotides: TGCAGCGTTTCTCCACGACTTAAAGCTAACTATGGCTACACCTTC. Its protein is CSVSPRLKANYGYTF.

V gene TRBV10-3 combines with J gene TRBJ2-3; D not certain. V lost 8 bases to trimming and J lost 0 bases, with 12 bases between them. This CDR3 has 14 residues. Looked up from germline, CDR1 is ENHRY and CDR2 is SYGVKD. The CDR3, as DNA: TGTGCCATCGGTCAGGTAGTGAGCACAGATACGCAGTATTTT. Translation: CAIGQVVSTDTQYF.

The chain is built from TRBV6-1 and TRBJ2-7, with a weak D call TRBD2 (5 bases). CDR1 MNHNS and CDR2 SASEGT come from the germline V gene. V dropped 4 bases and J dropped 0 bases, with 16 bases sitting between them. This CDR3 is 16 amino acids long. CDR3 region: CASSGERQVSSYEQYF. CDR3 nucleotide sequence: TGTGCCAGCAGTGGGGAGCGCCAGGTGAGCTCCTACGAGCAGTACTTC.

This clonotype was recorded a few times. This chain links TRBV5-1 with TRBJ2-5, with TRBD1 matching 10 bases. The germline gives CDR1 SGHRS, CDR2 YFSETQ. The CDR3 runs to 15 residues. The V segment lost 4 bases and the J segment 6 bases; nucleotides outside the gene matches: 9. CDR3 DNA sequence: TGCGCCAGCAGCCCGGCGGGGGACAGGGGAAAGACCCAGTACTTC. It is translated as CASSPAGDRGKTQYF.

This clonotype was recorded a few times. The V call is TRBV20-1, the J call TRBJ2-1, with D maybe TRBD1 (5 bases). The germline V gene encodes CDR1 DFQATT and CDR2 SNEGSKA (reference sequence). The V gene lost 6 bases and the J gene lost 2 bases, with 14 bases spanning the gap. The CDR3 spans 14 residues. CDR3 protein: CSAPHRTTYNEQFF. The CDR3 nucleotides are TGCAGTGCACCCCACCGGACAACCTACAATGAGCAGTTCTTC.

The V gene is TRBV27, the J gene TRBJ1-5; D not resolved. CDR3 size: 13 residues. Trimming removed 3 bases at V and 12 bases at J, with 15 bases between. The germline gives CDR1 MNHEY, CDR2 SMNVEV (reference sequence). CDR3 residues: CASSFGTFRDQHF. DNA for the CDR3: TGTGCCAGCAGTTTCGGAACCTTCCGGGACCAGCATTTT.

Only a few counts were recorded for this clonotype. V usage is TRBV20-1 and J usage is TRBJ1-5; D gene uncertain. V gave up 3 bases and J gave up 4 bases, with 10 bases separating them. The CDR3 is 13 amino acids. In germline, CDR1 is DFQATT, CDR2 SNEGSKA (reference sequence). CDR3 sequence reads: CSARDGENQPQHF. The DNA of the CDR3 is TGCAGTGCTAGGGACGGTGAGAATCAGCCCCAGCATTTT.

This chain connects TRBV24-1 to TRBJ2-1; D is unclear. The CDR3 is 13 amino acids. With 4 bases removed from V and 13 bases from J, the gap between germline ends came to 16 bases. Germline CDR1 is KGHDR and CDR2 is SFDVKD. CDR3 loop: CATSDPGRTVQFF. Written as DNA, the CDR3 is TGTGCCACCAGTGACCCCGGACGGACGGTACAGTTCTTC.

This chain joins TRBV5-1 and TRBJ2-6; D is ambiguous. Between the trimmed V and J ends, which lost 4 bases and 0 bases, there was a span of 17 bases. CDR1 SGHRS and CDR2 YFSETQ come from the germline V gene. The CDR3 is 18 amino acids. CDR3 bases: TGCGCCAGCAGCCTTACGGCCCGGGCCTTCTCTGGGGCCAACGTCCTGACTTTC. Translating it yields CASSLTARAFSGANVLTF.

This clonotype showed up just a few times. This sequence joins TRBV4-1 and TRBJ2-4, with D perhaps matching TRBD2 (6 bases). There are 21 residues in the CDR3. CDR1 is MGHRA, CDR2 YSYEKL, per germline. V was pared by 0 bases and J by 1 base, with 25 bases between. CDR3 region: CASSQDPWGIGRSGAKNIQYF. CDR3 coding DNA: TGCGCCAGCAGCCAAGATCCATGGGGTATAGGGCGGAGCGGGGCCAAAAACATTCAGTACTTC.

This clonotype was detected only once. This chain connects TRBV7-2 to TRBJ1-4; weak D call: TRBD1 (6 bases). The V end was cut by 0 bases, the J end by 7 bases, with 12 bases between. The germline gives CDR1 SGHTA, CDR2 FQGNSA. This CDR3 is built from 15 residues. CDR3 sequence (DNA): TGTGCCAGCAGCTTAGCGCACAGGGACCCTGAAAAACTGTTTTTT. Translating gives CASSLAHRDPEKLFF.

This chain joins TRBV29-1 and TRBJ2-1, with 15 positions matching TRBD2. Per germline, CDR1 SQVTM and CDR2 ANQGSEA. This CDR3 spans 16 amino acids. J gave up 4 bases and V 6 bases, and 7 bases lay outside the gene matches. CDR3 in DNA: TGCAGCGTGTCCGGGACTAGCGGGGGGCTTTACAATGAGCAGTTCTTC. Its translation: CSVSGTSGGLYNEQFF.

The chain couples TRBV7-3 to TRBJ1-6; 7 nucleotides align to TRBD1. The junction had 8 bases not matched to a gene; V was cut back by 4 bases and J by 8 bases. The CDR3 totals 15 residues. Germline V gene data show CDR1 as SGHTA and CDR2 as FQGTGA. CDR3 nucleotide sequence: TGTGCCAGCAGCTCCCAGGACAGGTTCGATTCACCCCTCCACTTT. Translating it yields CASSSQDRFDSPLHF.

This chain uses TRBV12-3 or TRBV12-4 with TRBJ1-5, with 10 bases lining up with TRBD1. V dropped 6 bases and J dropped 8; count of bases not matched to a gene: 10. The CDR3 extends over 15 amino acids. CDR3 sequence (DNA): TGTGCCAGCAGCAAAACGGGACAGGGGTTTGAGCCCCAGCATTTT. Its translation is CASSKTGQGFEPQHF.

V is TRBV7-6 and J is TRBJ1-2; D not certain. Looked up from germline, CDR1 is SGHVS and CDR2 is FNYEAQ. The CDR3 is 14 amino acids. The V gene lost 3 bases and the J gene lost 7 bases, with 15 bases spanning the gap. The CDR3 coding sequence is TGTGCCAGCAGCTTGTCAAAGTCGGGATCTGGCTACACCTTC. Its translation: CASSLSKSGSGYTF.

A note on this clonotype: The limits of the CDR3 on the DNA are not certain, so only TCRdb's listed CDR3 is given. V and J are TRBV4-1 and TRBJ1-2. CDR1 is MGHRA, CDR2 YSYEKL, per germline. The CDR3 adds up to 15 amino acids, both ends counted. The CDR3 here is CASSQGIPDFRGYTF.

This rearrangement joins TRBV4-2 to TRBJ2-3; TRBD2 aligns across 7 bases. The CDR3 spans 19 residues. Germline V gene lookup returns CDR1 LGHNA and CDR2 YNFKEQ. J lost 1 base, V lost 1 base, and 14 bases had no gene match. The DNA for the CDR3 is TGTGCCAGCAGCCAAGCCCCAGGTCAGCGGGGCCCAGGCACAGATACGCAGTATTTT. Translation: CASSQAPGQRGPGTDTQYF.

This clonotype was observed a handful of times. The chain joins TRBV20-1 to TRBJ2-1; D is unresolved. Trimming took 1 base from V and 4 from J, leaving 11 bases between them. The CDR3 spans 14 residues. CDR1 is DFQATT, CDR2 SNEGSKA, per germline (reference sequence). Here the CDR3 reads CSARAQLWYNEQFF. CDR3 bases: TGCAGTGCTAGAGCCCAGTTATGGTACAATGAGCAGTTCTTC.

The sample holds a few counts of this clonotype. The chain combines TRBV9 with TRBJ2-1, with 8 bases aligning to TRBD2. The CDR3 extends over 15 amino acids. With V trimmed by 0 bases and J by 7 bases, 6 bases remained unmatched. CDR1 and CDR2 from the germline V gene are SGDLS and YYNGEE. For the CDR3, the DNA is TGTGCCAGCAGCGTAGAGGGCCGGGAGGGGAATGAGCAGTTCTTC. Residues: CASSVEGREGNEQFF.

This clonotype appeared a few times. This chain connects TRBV6-5 to TRBJ1-1, with D unclear. Germline CDR1 and CDR2: MNHEY and SVGAGI. The CDR3 is made up of 15 amino acids. Trimming removed 7 bases from V and 3 bases from J, with 18 bases in between. CDR3 DNA: TGTGCCAGCACTGGTATCGGGCGAATGGACACTGAAGCTTTCTTT. The encoded protein is CASTGIGRMDTEAFF.

The gene calls are TRBV7-3 and TRBJ2-5; possible D gene TRBD2, 5 bases. Germline CDR1 SGHTA, CDR2 FQGTGA. V dropped 4 bases and J dropped 11 bases, with 14 bases sitting between them. This CDR3 is 12 amino acids long. The CDR3 nucleotides are TGTGCCAGCAGCTCACCACCTAGGGAGCAGTACTTC. Residues: CASSSPPREQYF.